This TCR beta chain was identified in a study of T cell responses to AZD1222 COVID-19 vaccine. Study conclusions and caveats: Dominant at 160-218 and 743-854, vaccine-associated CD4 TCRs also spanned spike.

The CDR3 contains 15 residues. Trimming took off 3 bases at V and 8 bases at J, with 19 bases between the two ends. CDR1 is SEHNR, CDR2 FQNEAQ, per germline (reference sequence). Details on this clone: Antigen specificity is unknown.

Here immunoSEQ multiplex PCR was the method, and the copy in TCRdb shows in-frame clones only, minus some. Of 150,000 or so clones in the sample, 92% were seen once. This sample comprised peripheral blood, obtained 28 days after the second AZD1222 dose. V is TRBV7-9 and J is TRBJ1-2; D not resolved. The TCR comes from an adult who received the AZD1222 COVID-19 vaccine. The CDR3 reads CASSFKGGVGGGYTF. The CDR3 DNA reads TGTGCCAGCAGCTTCAAAGGCGGGGTTGGTGGCGGCTACACCTTC.